The rows below give T cell receptor beta chains drawn from one sample of a study of T and B cells in COVID-19 patients. TCRdb reprocessed the multiplex PCR reads with MiXCR, giving one entry per CDR3 protein. The repertoire holds approximately 6,000 distinct CDR3 sequences, around a quarter seen once, with approximately 40% in the top ten. Sample: blood. The origin of the receptors is a human donor with active COVID-19. The donor label of this sample is uncertain. The CDR3 runs from the conserved cysteine through the conserved F or W. D genes are given only for firm matches. The size field is filled for only some rows; it gives once, few, many or a size class.

j_gene,abundance,d_gene,len,v_gene,CDR3nt,CDR3aa
TRBJ2-7,medium-sized,TRBD1,14,TRBV6-5,TGTGCCAGCAGTACTCGGACAGGTATAATCGAGCAGTACTTC,CASSTRTGIIEQYF
TRBJ2-2,.,TRBD1,19,TRBV12-3/TRBV12-4,TGTGCTAGTGGTACCCCCGGGACAGGGGGGTTTTTGCGGACCGGGGAGCTGTTTTTT,CASGTPGTGGFLRTGELFF
TRBJ2-3,.,TRBD1,13,TRBV5-1,TGCGCCAGCAGCAGAGGGGGCTCAGATACGCAGTATTTT,CASSRGGSDTQYF
TRBJ2-1,few,.,16,TRBV6-5,TGTGCCAGCAGTTACTCGGTAGTGACCCCCTACAATGAGCAGTTCTTC,CASSYSVVTPYNEQFF
TRBJ1-2,.,.,14,TRBV27,TGTGCCAGCAGTTTAGGGGGCTTTGGCTATGGCTACACCTTC,CASSLGGFGYGYTF
TRBJ2-1,medium-sized,.,15,TRBV19,TGTGCCAGTAGCGATGGTGGAGGGCGAGCCGAGGAGCAGTTCTTC,CASSDGGGRAEEQFF
TRBJ2-1,.,TRBD2,17,TRBV5-4,TGTGCCAGCAGCTTGCGTAGCGGGGGGGCCCCCCACAATGAGCAGTTCTTC,CASSLRSGGAPHNEQFF
TRBJ1-2,.,.,14,TRBV5-1,TGTGCCAGAAGCTTTCATGGCGGCAACTATGGCTACACCTTC,CARSFHGGNYGYTF
TRBJ2-7,.,.,13,TRBV30,TGTGCCTGGAGTGTAGGGGGGCTGAACGAGCAGTACTTC,CAWSVGGLNEQYF
TRBJ2-1,.,TRBD1,15,TRBV27,TGTGCCAGCAGTTCTTGGACAGGGGATGGCAATGAGCAGTTCTTC,CASSSWTGDGNEQFF
TRBJ1-4,medium-sized,.,13,TRBV30,TGTGCCTGGGCGGGACCGCAAAATGAAAAACTGTTTTTT,CAWAGPQNEKLFF
TRBJ2-3,.,.,14,TRBV4-3,TGCGCCAGCAGCCAAGAGGGGGCACCAGATACGCAGTATTTT,CASSQEGAPDTQYF
TRBJ2-5,.,.,12,TRBV2,TGTGCCAGCAGTGTTCTCCAAGAGACCCAGTACTTC,CASSVLQETQYF
TRBJ2-1,.,TRBD2,16,TRBV6-5,TGTGCCAACAGCCCTCCGGGGGGGGGCTCCTACAATGAGCAGTTCTTC,CANSPPGGGSYNEQFF
TRBJ1-2,.,TRBD1,15,TRBV30,TGTGCCTGGAGACCACCGGGACAGGGGTACTATGGCTACACCTTC,CAWRPPGQGYYGYTF
TRBJ1-2,.,.,13,TRBV19,TGTGCCAGTAGTACTCGGGACATGTATGGCTACACCTTC,CASSTRDMYGYTF
TRBJ2-7,medium-sized,.,14,TRBV19,TGTGCCAGTAGTACCGACAGGGGAGGGTACGAGCAGTACTTC,CASSTDRGGYEQYF
TRBJ1-1,.,.,14,TRBV18,TGTGCCAGCTCACCACAGAACATGAACACTGAAGCTTTCTTT,CASSPQNMNTEAFF
TRBJ1-4,medium-sized,.,14,TRBV5-4,TGTGCCAGCAGCTTGCAGGGTGGTAATGAAAAACTGTTTTTT,CASSLQGGNEKLFF
TRBJ1-1,.,.,15,TRBV5-1,TGCGCCAGCAGCGGGTCCCGGGATGTAGGGACTGAAGCTTTCTTT,CASSGSRDVGTEAFF
TRBJ1-3,few,.,14,TRBV10-3,TGTGCCATCAGTGGAGGGGGGACAGGAAACACCATATATTTT,CAISGGGTGNTIYF
TRBJ1-2,.,TRBD1,18,TRBV6-6,TGTGCCAGCAGTTACTCGCGGTCTGGACAGGGGGGAACCTATGGCTACACCTTC,CASSYSRSGQGGTYGYTF
TRBJ2-3,once,.,13,TRBV11-2,TGTGCCAGCAGCTTAGACTTCACAGATACGCAGTATTTT,CASSLDFTDTQYF
TRBJ1-6,few,TRBD1,15,TRBV5-1,TGCGCCAGCAGCTCCGGGACAGGGAACAATTCACCCCTCCACTTT,CASSSGTGNNSPLHF
TRBJ1-2,medium-sized,.,12,TRBV11-3,TGTGCCAGCAGCTCGAGGGAGGGTGGCTACACCTTC,CASSSREGGYTF
TRBJ1-2,.,.,14,TRBV12-3/TRBV12-4,TGTGCCAGCAGTCCGCAGGGAACTAACTATGGCTACACCTTC,CASSPQGTNYGYTF
TRBJ1-5,.,.,14,TRBV7-2,TGTGCCAGCAGCGCCCCGGGGTCGAATCAGCCCCAGCATTTT,CASSAPGSNQPQHF
TRBJ1-4,once,.,15,TRBV4-2,TGTGCCAGCAGCCAAGAGCGTACAACTAATGAAAAACTGTTTTTT,CASSQERTTNEKLFF
TRBJ2-7,.,TRBD1,15,TRBV18,TGTGCCAGCTCTGCCACGGGACAGGCCGACTACGAGCAGTACTTC,CASSATGQADYEQYF
TRBJ2-7,medium-sized,.,13,TRBV19,TGTGCCAGTAGTTACACCAGACTCTACGAGCAGTACTTC,CASSYTRLYEQYF
TRBJ2-3,medium-sized,TRBD1,18,TRBV6-5,TGTGCCAGCAGTACCACAGGGGGCGGGGGAATGAGCACAGATACGCAGTATTTT,CASSTTGGGGMSTDTQYF
TRBJ2-5,.,.,13,TRBV5-1,TGCGCCAGCAGCTTGGACCGAGGAGAGACCCAGTACTTC,CASSLDRGETQYF
TRBJ2-7,few,TRBD2,16,TRBV30,TGTGCCTGGAGTGTAGCGGGAGTGATTCCCCTTTACGAGCAGTACTTC,CAWSVAGVIPLYEQYF
TRBJ2-1,medium-sized,.,13,TRBV13,TGTGCCAGCAGCTCCGGGGGGCCGGATGAGCAGTTCTTC,CASSSGGPDEQFF
TRBJ2-7,.,TRBD2,14,TRBV6-5,TGTGCCAGCACCTCTCTACTAGCGGGTCGCGAGCAGTACTTC,CASTSLLAGREQYF
TRBJ1-4,.,.,16,TRBV6-1,TGTGCCAGCAGAACACTGGGGGAGGGATCTAATGAAAAACTGTTTTTT,CASRTLGEGSNEKLFF
TRBJ2-2,.,.,13,TRBV27,TGTGCCAGCAGTTGGTATCAGGGTGGGGAGCTGTTTTTT,CASSWYQGGELFF
TRBJ2-1,.,.,14,TRBV5-1,TGCGCCAGCAGTAGAGGAAGTTCCTACAATGAGCAGTTCTTC,CASSRGSSYNEQFF
TRBJ2-2,.,.,15,TRBV19,TGTGCCAGTAGTTCGGCCGGGACACAGACCGGGGAGCTGTTTTTT,CASSSAGTQTGELFF
TRBJ2-3,few,.,13,TRBV6-5,TGTGCCAGCCGAGGAGGGGGCACAGATACGCAGTATTTT,CASRGGGTDTQYF
TRBJ2-1,few,TRBD2,15,TRBV12-3/TRBV12-4,TGTGCCAGCAGTTTAGCGGGGGGGATCAACAATGAGCAGTTCTTC,CASSLAGGINNEQFF
TRBJ1-2,medium-sized,TRBD1,13,TRBV19,TGTGCCAGTAGTGAACAGGGGAACTATGGCTACACCTTC,CASSEQGNYGYTF
TRBJ1-1,.,.,13,TRBV7-6,TGTGCCAGCAGCCTGCAACTGGACACTGAAGCTTTCTTT,CASSLQLDTEAFF